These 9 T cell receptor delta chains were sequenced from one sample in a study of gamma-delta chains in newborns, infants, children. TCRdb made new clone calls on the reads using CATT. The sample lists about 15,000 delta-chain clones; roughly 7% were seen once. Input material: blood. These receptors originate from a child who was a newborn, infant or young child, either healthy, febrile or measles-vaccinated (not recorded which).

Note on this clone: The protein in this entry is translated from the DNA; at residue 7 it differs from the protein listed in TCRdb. The CDR3 region has the DNA TGTGCCTGTGACACCATAGGCTCCTGGGACACCCGACAGATGTTTTTC. Translation: CACDTIGSWDTRQMFF. The chain is built from TRDV2 and TRDJ3; no definite D call. Per germline, CDR1 GEAIGNYY and CDR2 EKD. V lost 0 bases and J lost 0, with 5 bases in between. The CDR3 totals 16 residues.

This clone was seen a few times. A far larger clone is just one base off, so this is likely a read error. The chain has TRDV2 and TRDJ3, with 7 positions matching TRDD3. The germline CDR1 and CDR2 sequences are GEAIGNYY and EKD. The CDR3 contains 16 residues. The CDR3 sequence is CACDTWGTWDARQMFF. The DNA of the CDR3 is TGTGCCTGTGACACCTGGGGGACCTGGGACGCCCGACAGATGTTTTTC.

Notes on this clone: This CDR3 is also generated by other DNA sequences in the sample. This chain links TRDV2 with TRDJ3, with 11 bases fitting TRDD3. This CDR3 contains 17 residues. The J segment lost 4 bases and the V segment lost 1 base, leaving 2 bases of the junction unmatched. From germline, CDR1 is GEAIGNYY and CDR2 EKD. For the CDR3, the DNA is TGTGCCTGTGACACTCTGGGGGATACTTGGGACACCCGACAGATGTTTTTC. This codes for CACDTLGDTWDTRQMFF.

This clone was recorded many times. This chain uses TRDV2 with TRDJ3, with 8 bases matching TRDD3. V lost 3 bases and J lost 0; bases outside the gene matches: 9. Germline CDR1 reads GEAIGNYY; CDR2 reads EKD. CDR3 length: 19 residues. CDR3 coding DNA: TGTGCCTGTGACGCGACTGGGGGGGTTAGCTCCTGGGACACCCGACAGATGTTTTTC. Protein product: CACDATGGVSSWDTRQMFF.

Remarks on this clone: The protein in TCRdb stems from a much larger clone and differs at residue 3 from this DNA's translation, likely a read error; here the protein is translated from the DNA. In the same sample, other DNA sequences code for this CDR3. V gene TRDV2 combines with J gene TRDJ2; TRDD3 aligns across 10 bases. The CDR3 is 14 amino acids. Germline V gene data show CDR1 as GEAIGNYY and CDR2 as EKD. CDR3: CARDVLGDTAQLFF. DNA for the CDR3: TGTGCCCGTGACGTACTGGGGGATACAGCACAACTCTTCTTT.

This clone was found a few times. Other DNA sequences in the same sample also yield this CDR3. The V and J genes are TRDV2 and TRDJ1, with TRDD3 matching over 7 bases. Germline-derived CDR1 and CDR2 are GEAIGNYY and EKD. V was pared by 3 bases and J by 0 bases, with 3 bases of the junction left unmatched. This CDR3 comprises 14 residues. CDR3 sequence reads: CACDYWGNTDKLIF. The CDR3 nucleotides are TGTGCCTGTGACTACTGGGGAAACACCGATAAACTCATCTTT.

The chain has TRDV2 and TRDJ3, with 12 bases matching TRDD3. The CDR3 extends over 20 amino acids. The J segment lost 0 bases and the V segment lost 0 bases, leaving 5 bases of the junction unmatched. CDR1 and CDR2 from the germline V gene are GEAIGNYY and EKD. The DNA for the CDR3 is TGTGCCTGTGACACCCTGGGGGATACGCAGAGCTCCTGGGACACCCGACAGATGTTTTTC. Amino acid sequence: CACDTLGDTQSSWDTRQMFF.

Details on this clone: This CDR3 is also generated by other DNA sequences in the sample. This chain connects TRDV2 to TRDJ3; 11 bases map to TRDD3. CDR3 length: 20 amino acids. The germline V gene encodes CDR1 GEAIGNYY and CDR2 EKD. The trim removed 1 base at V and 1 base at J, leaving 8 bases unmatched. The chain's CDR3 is CACDTIAGGYQSWDTRQMFF. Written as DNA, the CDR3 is TGTGCCTGTGACACTATTGCTGGGGGATACCAGTCCTGGGACACCCGACAGATGTTTTTC.

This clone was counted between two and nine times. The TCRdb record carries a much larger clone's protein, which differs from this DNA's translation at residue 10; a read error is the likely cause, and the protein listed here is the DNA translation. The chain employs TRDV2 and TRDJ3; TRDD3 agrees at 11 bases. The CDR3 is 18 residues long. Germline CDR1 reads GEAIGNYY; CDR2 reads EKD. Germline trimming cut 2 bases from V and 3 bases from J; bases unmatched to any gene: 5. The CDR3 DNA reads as TGTGCCTGTGACAAAATACTGGGGGATAACTGGGACACCCGACAGATGTTTTTC. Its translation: CACDKILGDNWDTRQMFF.